This T cell receptor (beta chain) was observed in a study of blood T cell repertoires in COVID-19. Sequenced by immunoSEQ multiplex PCR; TCRdb stores in-frame clones only, minus some. The table records around 150,000 clones, about 90% of them present only once. In germline, CDR1 is MNHEY, CDR2 SVGEGT. The CDR3 extends over 15 amino acids. Trimming left V 0 bases short and J 4 bases short, with 13 bases between. This clone was found a few times. This clonotype was sampled from a young man with COVID-19, enrolled during active disease. Source material: peripheral blood. This sequence joins TRBV6-2 or TRBV6-3 and TRBJ2-7; tentative D call: TRBD2 (6 bases). CDR3 sequence (DNA): TGTGCCAGCAGTTACTCTTGGGCAGCGGGTTACGAGCAGTACTTC. Amino acid sequence: CASSYSWAAGYEQYF.